Listed below are T cell receptor beta chains from one sample, sequenced in a study of T cell changes during pregnancy in multiple sclerosis. Generated by immunoSEQ multiplex PCR, the TCRdb table keeps only in-frame clones and is missing some. The profile shows about 100,000 clones, 90% to 95% of them singletons. The source was peripheral blood, collected after pregnancy. These receptors all stem from a female donor with multiple sclerosis, enrolled in a pregnancy study. Both conserved end residues are part of each CDR3. The D gene is left open where the match is weak. Size values are once, few and many counts, or a class for expanded clones, and some rows have none.

V gene: TRBV28
clone size: NA
D gene: NA
J gene: TRBJ1-1
CDR3 protein: CASSLYPVPEAFF
CDR3 DNA: TGTGCCAGCAGTTTATACCCAGTCCCTGAAGCTTTCTTT

V gene: TRBV28
clone size: NA
D gene: NA
J gene: TRBJ1-5
CDR3 protein: CASCSDSTLGNQPQHF
CDR3 DNA: TGTGCCAGTTGCTCTGACAGCACCTTGGGCAATCAGCCCCAGCATTTT

V gene: TRBV5-6
clone size: NA
D gene: NA
J gene: TRBJ2-7
CDR3 protein: CASSFHTYEQYF
CDR3 DNA: TGTGCCAGCAGCTTCCATACTTACGAGCAGTACTTC

V gene: TRBV5-6
clone size: NA
D gene: NA
J gene: TRBJ1-1
CDR3 protein: CASSLATARHTEAFF
CDR3 DNA: TGTGCCAGCAGCTTGGCGACTGCCCGACACACTGAAGCTTTCTTT

V gene: TRBV5-4
clone size: once
D gene: NA
J gene: TRBJ2-5
CDR3 protein: CASSAPGEGPGETQYF
CDR3 DNA: TGTGCCAGCAGCGCCCCGGGGGAAGGCCCGGGGGAGACCCAGTACTTC

V gene: TRBV27
clone size: NA
D gene: NA
J gene: TRBJ2-7
CDR3 protein: CASSLSRGTSSYEQYF
CDR3 DNA: TGTGCCAGCAGTTTATCGCGGGGAACGAGCTCCTACGAGCAGTACTTC

V gene: TRBV27
clone size: NA
D gene: TRBD1
J gene: TRBJ2-7
CDR3 protein: CASSYNGQGKSYEQYF
CDR3 DNA: TGTGCCAGCAGCTATAATGGACAGGGGAAGTCCTACGAGCAGTACTTC

V gene: TRBV6-1
clone size: once
D gene: NA
J gene: TRBJ1-5
CDR3 protein: CASSEAFGGRGNQPQHF
CDR3 DNA: TGTGCCAGCAGTGAAGCGTTTGGGGGCAGGGGCAATCAGCCCCAGCATTTT

V gene: TRBV5-4
clone size: NA
D gene: TRBD2
J gene: TRBJ2-1
CDR3 protein: CASSGTSGTEQFF
CDR3 DNA: TGTGCCAGCTCCGGGACTAGCGGGACTGAGCAGTTCTTC

V gene: TRBV18
clone size: once
D gene: NA
J gene: TRBJ1-1
CDR3 protein: CASRFSTNTEAFF
CDR3 DNA: TGTGCCAGCCGCTTTAGTACGAACACTGAAGCTTTCTTT